This is a list of T cell receptor beta chains from one sample in a study of cytomegalovirus exposure and HLA in healthy donors. Data came from immunoSEQ multiplex PCR; TCRdb stores just in-frame clones and leaves some out. The sample contains around 110,000 clones, about 70% of which appear only once. Sequences were obtained from PBMCs. These TCRs come from a woman in her forties or fifties in good health and CMV-seropositive. The CDR3 runs from the conserved cysteine through the conserved F or W. Some rows have no size entry. The others give once, few or many, or a class for an expanded clone.

>TRBV7-2|few
CASGYAGGNTGELFF
>TRBV7-2|few
CASSLGTSRGAYNEQFF
>TRBV2|NA
CASSGRGAYTDTQYF
>TRBV7-3|NA
CASSLSGGNTGELFF
>TRBV9|NA
CASSVVGGLEQFF
>TRBV7-9|NA
CASSLAASSNEQFF
>TRBV7-8|NA
CASSRQTGAESNQPQHF
>TRBV2|NA
CASSETSGGAGETQYF
>TRBV6-6|NA
CASSYSRNTEAFF
>TRBV5-1|once
CANSYWSSGTLGNTIYF
>TRBV7-2|NA
CASSPDRISNTGELFF
>TRBV7-9|NA
CASSSQGGETYSYEQYF
>TRBV5-1|NA
CASSLEGDEQYF
>TRBV11-2|NA
CASSSGTFSDQPQHF
>TRBV10-1|NA
CARGDRENTEAFF
>TRBV7-2|NA
CASSHPGGAGTQYF
>TRBV6-1|NA
CASREVAGASYEQYF
>TRBV28|NA
CASSLLGQGAGGSPLHF
>TRBV18|NA
CASSPGAPYNQPQHF
>TRBV28|once
CASSQGPREGQPQHF
>TRBV7-2|NA
CASRLSFGQGTEAFF
>TRBV6-1|few
CASSEYGQLNTEAFF
>TRBV18|NA
CASSPVRLAVSTDTQYF
>TRBV6-1|NA
CASRPGTANYGYTF
>TRBV28|NA
CASRPGGGMGYGYTF
>TRBV7-9|many
CASSFRENYGYTF
>TRBV27|NA
CASRPGPGGGIGADTQYF
>TRBV19|NA
CASRDRGKTSSPLHF
>TRBV2|NA
CASTLQVRAGGHPDTQYF
>TRBV2|NA
CASTSDMADQPQHF
>TRBV5-6|NA
CASSFGADTQYF
>TRBV9|NA
CASSASGTGNEKLFF
>TRBV2|NA
CASSVATGGYGNTIYF
>TRBV7-7|NA
CASSQGQPLSDTQYF
>TRBV30|NA
CAFRYRAYGYTF
>TRBV7-2|NA
CASSLKAITTDTQYF
>TRBV5-8|NA
CASSLARYPGREAFF
>TRBV7-3|NA
CASSPTSPRGGGELFF
>TRBV9|NA
CASALGLQGYEQYF
>TRBV30|few
CAWSDFVMGNEKLFF
>TRBV10-3|NA
CAISDFPGGNYNEQFF
>TRBV9|few
CASREAGGLYEQYF
>TRBV7-9|NA
CASSFSSPNQPQHF
>TRBV6-6|few
CASIEQGLNTEAFF
>TRBV27|once
CASRSGGAPTEAFF
>TRBV6-6|NA
CAGSYSAGVDTEAFF
>TRBV14|NA
CASSDGLVYNEQFF